The T cell receptor beta chain described here comes from a study of cytomegalovirus exposure and HLA in healthy donors (dated by TCRdb to 2016 to 2017). Background for the entire study: An earlier analysis of approximately 590 of the donors reported approximately 270 Gb of sequence data and approximately 110 million unique TCR beta sequences from approximately 180 million T cells. HLA typing included class I and class II loci at four-digit resolution. The aim of the study was to test whether cataloging public T cell receptors could identify signatures of past pathogen exposure. An earlier analysis of around 580 of the donors used high-throughput TCR beta sequencing to judge whether each TCR beta V gene segment behaved as functional or pseudogenic. In a later genetic analysis, genome-wide SNP genotypes for about 55% of the 666 donors were used, and that subset was treated as a discovery cohort. Around 320 gigabases of sequencing data and 80 million or so unique TCR sequences were included in an early release covering roughly 600 HLA-typed donors. Five DR-DQ haplotypes were treated as single units for association and clustering because of strong linkage in the cohort. Using immunosequencing, the study profiled T cell repertoires from fewer than 850 subjects and related those repertoires to cytomegalovirus serostatus. Typing coverage differed by locus: A, B, C, DRB1 and DQB1 were typed in about 620-630 donors, DQA1 in around 500, DPA1 in 600 to 610, and DPB1 in approximately 450. Donor age, sex, ethnicity and CMV serostatus were collected together with the repertoire data. In addition to the first cohort of about 650 subjects, a separate validation cohort of approximately 130 different subjects was used. On average, around 240,000 unique TCR beta nucleotide sequences were sequenced per donor among some 420 genotyped donors of the cohort, with about 17% of those sequences being non-productive. In a later analysis, previously published TCR beta repertoires from more than 500 donors were re-analyzed and high-resolution HLA genotyping was added so that TCR occurrence patterns could be studied. Rather than using new phenotypic data, the later analysis identified candidate immune exposures from TCR beta sequences and from how often those sequences occurred across donors. Every repertoire in the discovery cohort had been generated on one and the same sequencing platform. To predict cytomegalovirus infection status, the study brought together high-throughput TCR immunosequencing, statistical association of individual TCRs with disease status, and machine learning. The genetic ancestry cluster associated with self-reported Caucasian donors included 81% of the 398 genotyped donors. Beyond this particular receptor, the publication reports: The sequencing pipeline was judged likely to have produced a cluster of highly shared sequence variants as a technical artifact. In a later analysis, most CMV-associated TCR beta chains were found to appear HLA-restricted, with HLA associations seemingly driven largely by CMV exposure. According to a later genetic analysis, donors in an Asian-associated ancestry cluster had fewer N-insertions in productive TCRs than the approximately 700-donor mean. In a later genetic analysis, a missense DCLRE1C variant was associated with V-gene and J-gene trimming of TCR beta chains, and the association was replicated in an independent cohort. Three of the identified cytomegalovirus-associated TCR beta chains were confirmed in vitro to be specific for cytomegalovirus antigens. Broadly in line with IMGT annotations, most TCR beta V segments showed up in productive rearrangements about 90% or about 30% of the time in an earlier analysis of 587 of the donors. A total of 150 to 200 TCR beta chains were listed by the study as associated with cytomegalovirus. Strong co-occurrence of HLA alleles, especially DR and DQ, made assigning TCR associations to individual alleles difficult. CMV serostatus was the only immune exposure information available for the cohort. Only TCR beta chains were sequenced in this cohort, and the absence of alpha or paired-chain data limited detectable features. The authors suggested that the approach could potentially be extended to other disease states and immunological phenotypes. The presence/absence analyses assumed that sequencing depth was roughly uniform across donors, and that assumption may not be true. In a later analysis, HLA-associated TCR beta chains showed more clonal expansion and lower generation probabilities than non-associated chains that were equally common. A further reported finding was that TCR beta sequences accurately predicted the HLA-A and HLA-B alleles for most subjects in the first cohort. At a false discovery rate of 0.05, a later analysis linked some 17,000 TCR beta sequences to specific HLA alleles. While some public TCRs were present in many individuals, most TCR sequences turned up only very rarely across donors. In a later analysis, the rate of TCR association differed among HLA loci, with DRB1 alleles having the most associated TCRs and HLA-C alleles having the fewest. Correlated functional status among segregating V segments might be attributable to linkage disequilibrium, but an unknown experimental factor could not be ruled out. The classifier was reported to diagnose cytomegalovirus status with high specificity and sensitivity in both the original and validation cohorts. Because the 87-base-pair reads could not distinguish some IMGT-functional V segments, including TRBV6-2 and TRBV6-3, those segments were excluded. Because counts were too low, seventeen rarely observed V segments, including chromosome 9 orphons, were left out of the earlier analysis of about 620 of the donors. Several of the top co-occurrence clusters appeared to be linked to parvovirus B19, influenza, CMV and Epstein-Barr virus, according to a later analysis. Because HLA typing was missing for some donors at each locus, association tests included only the typed subset.

The library came from the immunoSEQ multiplex PCR assay. For the multiplex PCR, a mixture combining 60 forward primers for TCR Vbeta segments and 13 reverse primers for TCR Jbeta segments was used. The CDR3 region of rearranged TCR beta genes was amplified from genomic DNA with a multiplex PCR assay. Amplified TCR beta libraries were sequenced as 87-base-pair reads on the Illumina HiSeq System. Per the original workflow: In a later analysis, about 80 million unique TCR beta chains were counted across the roughly 700 repertoires, and roughly 11 million of these chains were shared by at least two donors. To remove PCR and sequencing errors, raw reads were error-corrected and collapsed into unique sequences using a nearest-neighbor algorithm that merged closely related sequences. CDR3 sequences were aligned to IMGT reference sequences to assign V, D and J gene segments. For a sequence to be retained, a match of at least six nucleotides to both a V gene segment and a J gene segment was required. A rearrangement was called productive if the CDR3 had no stop codons and remained in frame with V and J, and every other rearrangement was called non-productive. Following IMGT convention, CDR3 was defined as the stretch from the second conserved V-encoded cysteine to the conserved J-encoded phenylalanine. The earlier analysis of about 570 of the donors excluded any sequence lacking an unambiguous match to a single V gene segment. In an earlier analysis of approximately 550 of the donors, V segments were called functional above 56.7% productive rearrangements and were called segregating when the between-donor standard deviation exceeded 5%. A statistical classification framework was built for diagnosing cytomegalovirus status from the catalog of TCR beta chain sequences. V and J gene assignment, in a later analysis, came from comparing TCR nucleotide sequences with IMGT/GENE-DB human TR gene sequences. In a later analysis, CDR3 sequences and most-parsimonious VDJ recombination scenarios were assigned using the TCRdist pipeline. In a later analysis, every TCR beta chain was defined by the combination of its CDR3 amino acid sequence and its V-gene family, and reads without a unique V-gene family were dropped. As a way to deal with suspected cross-contamination and a sequencing artifact, a later analysis dropped 592 nucleotide sequences that were highly shared and had low generation probability. In a later analysis, a clonal expansion index for each public chain was calculated from normalized within-repertoire ranks of inferred template counts. In a later analysis, generation probabilities were computed with a VDJ recombination model fitted to out-of-frame rearrangements, and the resulting probabilities were checked against IGoR. Hypergeometric tests were used in a later analysis to score TCR-TCR, TCR-HLA and TCR-CMV co-occurrence, with a repertoire-size bias correction applied to the TCR pairs. A later analysis estimated false discovery rates by permuting HLA or CMV assignments 20 times. In a later analysis, co-occurring TCRs were grouped with DBSCAN, and TCRdist sequence similarity was added when clustering was performed within HLA-allele-positive subsets. Repertoires with fewer than 30,000 or more than 120,000 public chains were left out of co-occurrence clustering, as were a few repertoires with anomalous nucleotide sharing. TCRdb obtained this table from immuneACCESS and retained in-frame rearrangements with V and J assigned. These tables miss some clones; where compared with another copy, unresolved V genes account for less than half of the shortfall, and the remainder is unexplained. Clone size and V and J calls were adopted from that table, with D and trimming inferred from the DNA. The sample data list approximately 91,000 clones, and 81% of these were observed just once. The ten most abundant clones make up about 9.4% of the sample.

About this clone: The specificity of this receptor is unknown. Base-call qualities are not available, and no considerably larger clone is one nucleotide away.

The cohort comprised under 700 healthy bone marrow donors. At the time of sampling, all cohort members were nominally healthy, though unrecorded immune exposures were likely present. CMV serostatus was recorded as positive for some 300 and negative for about 50% of the roughly 700 cohort members, whereas no CMV serostatus was recorded for the donor in question. A peripheral blood sample was collected from each donor, and TCR beta sequencing was performed on peripheral blood mononuclear cells. The Qiagen DNeasy Blood Extraction Kit was used to extract genomic DNA from the blood cell samples. CDR1 and CDR2 (SGHTS, YDEGEE) derive from the germline V gene. The cysteine opens and the phenylalanine closes a CDR3 of 17 amino acids. This entry keeps only the CDR3 DNA: 51 bases, framed from base 1. V sheds 0 bases and J sheds 0 bases, leaving 10 bases between their ends.

The chain is made from TRBV5-8 and TRBJ2-6; there is no confident call for the D gene. The clonotype was recovered from a human donor in good health. Sequenced: PBMCs. Read as DNA, the sequence is TGTGCCAGCAGCTTGGTTCAGTTCTCCTCTGGGGCCAACGTCCTGACTTTC. The translation is CASSLVQFSSGANVLTF. Here the CDR3 is joined to the reference TRBV5-8 and TRBJ2-6 genes, and the full variable domain is: EAGVTQSPTHLIKTRGQQATLRCSPISGHTSVYWYQQALGLGLQFLLWYDEGEERNRGNFPPRFSGRQFPNYSSELNVNALELEDSALYLCASSLVQFSSGANVLTFGAGSRLTVL.